The 8 T cell receptor beta chains below come from one sample, sequenced in a study of vaccination effects on CD4 cells after COVID-19. No antigen is known for these receptors. Only in-frame clones appear in the TCRdb table, and some are missing; sequencing was by immunoSEQ multiplex PCR. The repertoire consists of more than 30,000 clones, with over 80% occurring once and the leading ten covering less than 3.5%. Following 10 days of culture, CD4+ T cells were isolated. Specimen: CD4+ T cells from PBMCs cultured without peptide, collected before COVID-19 vaccination. These receptors were taken from a human donor who received a COVID-19 vaccine.

The chain is built from TRBV5-5 and TRBJ2-5; TRBD2 matches at 8 bases. Trimming took 0 bases from V and 3 from J; bases not matched to a gene: 1. There are 14 residues in the CDR3. The germline V gene encodes CDR1 SGHKS and CDR2 YYEKEE (reference sequence). The CDR3 DNA is TGTGCCAGCAGCTTGGCGGGGGGGGAAGAGACCCAGTACTTC. Its translation is CASSLAGGEETQYF.

This chain joins TRBV7-9 and TRBJ2-1; 9 bases agree with TRBD2. Losses at the gene ends were 5 bases for V and 6 bases for J; bases not matched to a gene: 2. The CDR3 length is 13 residues. Per the germline V gene, CDR1 is SEHNR and CDR2 is FQNEAQ (reference sequence). CDR3 DNA: TGTGCCAGCAGCGGGACTAGCAGCAATGAGCAGTTCTTC. This translates into CASSGTSSNEQFF.

The rearrangement uses TRBV3-1 (or the pseudogene TRBV3-2) and TRBJ1-2; D is unclear. V was trimmed by 4 bases and J by 1 base, leaving 10 bases between them. Germline lookup yields CDR1 LGHDT and CDR2 YNNKEL (reference sequence). This CDR3 is built from 14 residues. The CDR3 is CASSPPDFNYGYTF. CDR3 nucleotide sequence: TGTGCCAGCAGCCCCCCGGATTTTAACTATGGCTACACCTTC.

The rearrangement uses TRBV6-5 and TRBJ1-4, with a tentative D call TRBD1 (5 bases). CDR1 is MNHEY and CDR2 is SVGAGI in the germline V gene. The CDR3 runs to 14 residues. The V end was cut by 8 bases, the J end by 3 bases, with 13 bases between. CDR3 residues: CASLGLGANEKLFF. The CDR3 DNA is TGTGCCAGCTTAGGACTGGGGGCTAATGAAAAACTGTTTTTT.

V is TRBV2 and J is TRBJ1-6; D is perhaps TRBD1 (5 bases). Germline V gene lookup returns CDR1 SNHLY and CDR2 FYNNEI. V was clipped by 7 bases and J by 3 bases, with 28 bases between them. The length of the CDR3 is 20 residues. This chain's CDR3 is CASTTGGLWGERGYNSPLHF. CDR3 DNA: TGTGCCAGCACCACAGGCGGGTTGTGGGGAGAGAGGGGCTATAATTCACCCCTCCACTTT.

The V call is TRBV6-5, the J call TRBJ1-1; D ambiguous. Germline V gene lookup returns CDR1 MNHEY and CDR2 SVGAGI. V was shortened by 0 bases and J by 0 bases, with 11 bases between the two germline ends. The CDR3 is 16 amino acids. The CDR3 spells CASSYSSTPMNTEAFF. The CDR3 nucleotides are TGTGCCAGCAGTTACTCGTCCACACCTATGAACACTGAAGCTTTCTTT.

The J gene is TRBJ2-1, the V gene TRBV5-1; D is possibly TRBD1 or TRBD2 (6 bases each). The CDR3 loop spans 17 amino acids. V was cut by 1 base and J by 0 bases, with 14 bases left in between. CDR1 is SGHRS, CDR2 YFSETQ, per germline. CDR3 amino acids: CASSLHGGRSSYNEQFF. DNA for the CDR3: TGCGCCAGCAGCTTGCACGGGGGCCGGAGCTCCTACAATGAGCAGTTCTTC.

V is TRBV5-4 and J is TRBJ1-1; no firm D call. The germline V gene encodes CDR1 SGHNT and CDR2 YYREEE (reference sequence). The CDR3 covers 16 residues. Trimming removed 3 bases at V and 2 bases at J, with 17 bases between. The CDR3: CASSSGLGPANTEAFF. The CDR3 nucleotides read TGTGCCAGCAGCTCCGGTTTAGGACCGGCTAACACTGAAGCTTTCTTT.